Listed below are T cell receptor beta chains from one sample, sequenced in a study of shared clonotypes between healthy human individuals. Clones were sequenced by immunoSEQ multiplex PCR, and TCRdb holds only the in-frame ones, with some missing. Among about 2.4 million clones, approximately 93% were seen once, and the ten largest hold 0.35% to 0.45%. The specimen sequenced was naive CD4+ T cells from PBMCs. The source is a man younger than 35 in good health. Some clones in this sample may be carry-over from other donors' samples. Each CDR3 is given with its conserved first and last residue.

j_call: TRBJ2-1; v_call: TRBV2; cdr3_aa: CASTSGGLNNEQFF
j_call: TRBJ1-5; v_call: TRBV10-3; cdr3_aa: CAIIAPRSDQPQHF
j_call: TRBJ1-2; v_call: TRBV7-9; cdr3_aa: CASSLMRGPVEGYTF
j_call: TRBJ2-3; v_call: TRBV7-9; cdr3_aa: CASSQGGLSTDTQYF
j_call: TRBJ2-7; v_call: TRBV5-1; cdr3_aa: CASSPDRAYEQYF
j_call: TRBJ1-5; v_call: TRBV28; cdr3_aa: CASSIQGINQPQHF
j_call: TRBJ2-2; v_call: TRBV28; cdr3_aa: CASSLIRLVVGTGELFF
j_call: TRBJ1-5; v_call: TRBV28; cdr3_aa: CASSLGRGLYQPQHF
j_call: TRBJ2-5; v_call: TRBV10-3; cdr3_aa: CAIGGTGVETQYF
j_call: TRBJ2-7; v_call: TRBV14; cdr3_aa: CASSARRQAVEQYF
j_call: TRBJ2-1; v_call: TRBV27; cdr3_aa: CASSTMRGINYNEQFF
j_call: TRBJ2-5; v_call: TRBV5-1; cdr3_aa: CASSPGTALGETQYF
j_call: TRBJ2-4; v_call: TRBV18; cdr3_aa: CASSPLGKAKNIQYF
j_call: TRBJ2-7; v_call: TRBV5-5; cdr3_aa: CASSSAGTPFYEQYF
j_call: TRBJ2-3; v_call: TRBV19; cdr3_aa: CASKGRLLTDTQYF
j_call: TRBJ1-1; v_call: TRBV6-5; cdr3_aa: CASSYSGTGTTAFF
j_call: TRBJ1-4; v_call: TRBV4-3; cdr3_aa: CASSQGHRPTNEKLFF
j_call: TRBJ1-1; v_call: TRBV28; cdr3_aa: CASSSTPRGDTEAFF
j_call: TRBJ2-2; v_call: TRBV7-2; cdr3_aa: CASSSPTRVMETGELFF
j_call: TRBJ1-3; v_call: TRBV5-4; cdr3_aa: CASSPGTGSSGNTIYF
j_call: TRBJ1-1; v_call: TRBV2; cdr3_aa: CASSVQLNTEAFF
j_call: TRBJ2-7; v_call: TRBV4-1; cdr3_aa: CASSQEPPGTAYEQYF
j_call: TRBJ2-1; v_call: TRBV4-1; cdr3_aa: CASSQGSSGYNEQFF
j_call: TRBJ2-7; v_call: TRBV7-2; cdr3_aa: CASSRTSGPYEQYF
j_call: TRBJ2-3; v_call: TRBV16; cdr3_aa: CASSQSSGQGLPSSTDTQYF
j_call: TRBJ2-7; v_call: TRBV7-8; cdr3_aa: CASSLGGRKDEQYF
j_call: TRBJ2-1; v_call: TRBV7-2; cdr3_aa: CASRRARVGSYNEQFF
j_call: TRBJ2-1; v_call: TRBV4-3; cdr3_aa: CASSQDYAAGSEQFF
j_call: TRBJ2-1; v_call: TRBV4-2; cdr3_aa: CASSLREGRVFDNEQFF
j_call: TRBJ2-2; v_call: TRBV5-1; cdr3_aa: CASSLVETGELFF
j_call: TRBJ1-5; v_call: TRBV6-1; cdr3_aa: CASSERYSGQPQHF
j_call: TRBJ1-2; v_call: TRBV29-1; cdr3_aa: CSVDPDGKGGYTF
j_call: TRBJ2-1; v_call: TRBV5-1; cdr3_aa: CASSLTSLSYNEQFF
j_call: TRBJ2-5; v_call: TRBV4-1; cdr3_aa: CASSQDGGRDETQYF
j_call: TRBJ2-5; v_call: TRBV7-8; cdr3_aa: CASSQSRWGQGALETQYF
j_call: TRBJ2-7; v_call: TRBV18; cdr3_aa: CASSPRTEYSYEQYF
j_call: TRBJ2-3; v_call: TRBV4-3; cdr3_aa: CASSQDGLAGGGDTQYF
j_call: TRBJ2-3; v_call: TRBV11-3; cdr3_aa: CASSWTGDFSTQYF
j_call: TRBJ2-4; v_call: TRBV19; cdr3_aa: CASSRVQGNIQYF
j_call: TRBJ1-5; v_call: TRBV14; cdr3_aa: CASPRALDQPQHF
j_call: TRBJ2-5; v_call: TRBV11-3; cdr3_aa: CASSYGQETQYF
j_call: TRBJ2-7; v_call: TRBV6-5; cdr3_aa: CASSPRQAAWGQYF
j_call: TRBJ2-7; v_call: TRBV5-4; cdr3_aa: CASSLQVASEQYF
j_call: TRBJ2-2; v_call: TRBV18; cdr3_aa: CASSPGQSTGELFF
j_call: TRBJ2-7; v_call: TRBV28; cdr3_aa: CASSSYRGQGSRQYF
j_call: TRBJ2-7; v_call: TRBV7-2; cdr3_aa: CASSLAGYHEQYF
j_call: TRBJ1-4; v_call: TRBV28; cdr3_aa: CASTMLSPATNEKLFF
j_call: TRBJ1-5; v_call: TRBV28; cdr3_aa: CASPPGHETSSNQPQHF
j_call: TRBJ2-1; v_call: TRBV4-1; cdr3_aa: CASSRNEGVYNEQFF
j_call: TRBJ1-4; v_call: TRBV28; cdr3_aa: CASSLASAGGEEKLFF
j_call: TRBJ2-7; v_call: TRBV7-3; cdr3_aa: CASSLKSPGQGFTYEQYF
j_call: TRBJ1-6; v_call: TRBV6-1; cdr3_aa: CASSEWDRASPLHF
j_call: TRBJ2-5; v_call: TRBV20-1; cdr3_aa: CSARTSGTQYF
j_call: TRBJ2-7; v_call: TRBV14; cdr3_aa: CASSQETASGYNYEQYF